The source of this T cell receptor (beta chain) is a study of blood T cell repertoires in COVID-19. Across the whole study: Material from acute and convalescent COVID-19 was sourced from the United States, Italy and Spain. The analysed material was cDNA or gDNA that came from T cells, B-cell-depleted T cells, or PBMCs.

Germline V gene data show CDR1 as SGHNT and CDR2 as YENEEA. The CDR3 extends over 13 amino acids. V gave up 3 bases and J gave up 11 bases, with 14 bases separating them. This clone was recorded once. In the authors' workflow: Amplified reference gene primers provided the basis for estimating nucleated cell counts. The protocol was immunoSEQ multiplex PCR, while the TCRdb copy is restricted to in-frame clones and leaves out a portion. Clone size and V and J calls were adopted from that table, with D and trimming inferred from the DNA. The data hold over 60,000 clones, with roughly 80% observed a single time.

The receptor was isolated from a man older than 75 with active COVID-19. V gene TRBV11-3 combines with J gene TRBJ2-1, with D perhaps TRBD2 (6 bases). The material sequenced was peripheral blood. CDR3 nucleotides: TGTGCCAGCAGCTTGGGACTGGCTGAGAAGCAGTTCTTC. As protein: CASSLGLAEKQFF.